These 12 T cell receptor beta chains came from one sample sequenced in a study of early T cells in non-severe SARS-CoV-2 infection. TCRdb reprocessed the 5' RACE reads with MiXCR, giving one entry per CDR3 protein. The sample holds 75,000 or so distinct CDR3 sequences; over 9.5% are singletons and the top ten take around 6.3%. The material sequenced was whole blood. The receptors derive from an adult who was a healthcare worker with PCR-confirmed SARS-CoV-2 infection or an uninfected control (not recorded which).

This clonotype was seen a handful of times. The chain is built from TRBV29-1 and TRBJ1-2; 8 nucleotides match TRBD1. V gave up 0 bases and J gave up 5 bases; unmatched junction bases: 11. The CDR3 is made up of 16 amino acids. Looked up from germline, CDR1 is SQVTM and CDR2 is ANQGSEA. CDR3 nucleotide sequence: TGCAGCGTTGAAGACGGGAATACCAGGGGGCAATATGGCTACACCTTC. Amino acid sequence: CSVEDGNTRGQYGYTF.

This clonotype has just a few counts. V usage is TRBV5-1 and J usage is TRBJ2-1; 9 bases match TRBD2. CDR3 size: 13 residues. Trimming at V came to 4 bases and at J to 8 bases, leaving 4 bases not matched to a gene. CDR1 and CDR2 from the germline V gene are SGHRS and YFSETQ. The CDR3 sequence: CASSTAGGYEQFF. The DNA of the CDR3 is TGCGCCAGCAGCACAGCGGGGGGCTATGAGCAGTTCTTC.

The chain combines TRBV6-2 or TRBV6-3 with TRBJ2-5, with D unclear. V was pared by 7 bases and J by 2 bases, with 14 bases between. The CDR3 sequence is 14 residues long. Germline CDR1 and CDR2: MNHEY and SVGEGT. The CDR3 region has the DNA TGTGCCAGCATCCTGGCCGACAAGCAAGAGACCCAGTACTTC. Protein product: CASILADKQETQYF.

The chain uses TRBV7-2 and TRBJ2-7, with D possibly matching TRBD1 (6 bases). Trimming left V 5 bases short and J 2 bases short, with 10 bases between. CDR1 is SGHTA and CDR2 is FQGNSA in the germline V gene. This CDR3 is 13 amino acids long. As DNA, the CDR3 is TGTGCCAGCAGCCGGACAGCTACCTACGAGCAGTACTTC. It yields the protein CASSRTATYEQYF.

The V and J genes are TRBV11-2 and TRBJ2-1; the D is unclear. The germline V gene has CDR1 SGHAT and CDR2 FQNNGV. Trimming left V 5 bases short and J 7 bases short, with 9 bases between. The CDR3 covers 12 residues. The chain's CDR3 is CASSASWNEQFF. CDR3 DNA sequence: TGTGCCAGCAGCGCCAGCTGGAATGAGCAGTTCTTC.

The chain links TRBV7-9 to TRBJ1-4, with no clear D. The CDR3 spans 14 residues. Germline assignment: CDR1 SEHNR and CDR2 FQNEAQ (reference sequence). Deletions cut 2 bases from V and 3 bases from J, with 7 bases between. The CDR3 spells CASSLQEANEKLFF. CDR3 bases: TGTGCCAGCAGCTTACAGGAAGCTAATGAAAAACTGTTTTTT.

This clonotype has only a few counts. V is TRBV15 and J is TRBJ2-3, with TRBD2 matching over 14 bases. Trimming at V came to 6 bases and at J to 0 bases, leaving 8 bases not matched to a gene. Germline CDR1 and CDR2: LNHNV and YYDKDF (reference sequence). The CDR3 contains 18 residues. The CDR3: CATSRTSGGPWSTDTQYF. The CDR3 DNA is TGTGCCACCAGTAGGACTAGCGGGGGGCCGTGGAGCACAGATACGCAGTATTTT.

This clonotype occurred a few times. The V and J genes are TRBV7-9 and TRBJ2-1; D is possibly TRBD2 (6 bases). This CDR3 contains 15 residues. CDR1 and CDR2 (germline): SEHNR, FQNEAQ (reference sequence). V lost 1 base and J 13 bases, leaving 20 bases between the germline ends. CDR3 bases: TGTGCCAGCAGCTTAGGTTTGTCTGGGGCGGGGCTACAGTTCTTC. This gives the protein CASSLGLSGAGLQFF.

The genes are TRBV9 and TRBJ2-3; possibly TRBD2 for D (6 bases). Germline CDR1 SGDLS, CDR2 YYNGEE. This CDR3 has 16 residues. The V end lost 4 bases, the J end lost 2 bases, and 17 bases lay between the germline ends. The CDR3 reads CASSLSGTPFTDTQYF. The DNA for the CDR3 is TGTGCCAGCAGCCTATCTGGGACTCCCTTCACAGATACGCAGTATTTT.

This rearrangement joins TRBV28 to TRBJ2-7; 7 bases are shared with TRBD2. Germline CDR1 reads MDHEN; CDR2 reads SYDVKM. V dropped 2 bases and J dropped 7; count of bases not matched to a gene: 8. This CDR3 contains 14 residues. CDR3 nucleotides: TGTGCCAGCAGTTTAGGTGGGAGGGGTCGAGAGCAGTACTTC. Its translation: CASSLGGRGREQYF.

This clonotype was seen only a few times. The chain combines TRBV11-2 with TRBJ2-5; no firm D call. Deletions cut 5 bases from V and 2 bases from J, with 12 bases between. The CDR3 has 14 amino acids. The germline CDR1 and CDR2 sequences are SGHAT and FQNNGV. The CDR3 reads CASSPRTRQETQYF. CDR3 in DNA: TGTGCCAGCAGCCCCCGGACGAGACAAGAGACCCAGTACTTC.

This clonotype showed up many times. The rearrangement joins TRBV29-1 to TRBJ2-3; 8 nucleotides align to TRBD1. Germline V CDR1 and CDR2: SQVTM, ANQGSEA. Trimming at V came to 7 bases and at J to 6 bases, leaving 9 bases not matched to a gene. CDR3 length equals 13 residues. DNA of the CDR3: TGCAGCGCTGGACAGGGTTTTACGGATACGCAGTATTTT. It codes for CSAGQGFTDTQYF.